This T cell receptor beta chain appears in the sequencing data of a study of blood T cell repertoires in COVID-19. Per the germline V gene, CDR1 is MNHEY and CDR2 is SVGEGT. The ends lost 3 bases at V and 0 bases at J; junction bases unmatched: 10. This CDR3 is 18 amino acids long. Followed longitudinally, the Seattle patients had been enrolled during active infection. TCRdb's table, derived via immunoSEQ multiplex PCR, lists solely in-frame clones and lacks some. The sample shows approximately 500,000 clones, about 88% of them seen only once. The sequenced sample was peripheral blood. The chain joins TRBV6-2 or TRBV6-3 to TRBJ2-5, with 10 bases identical to TRBD2. The TCR comes from a woman aged 50 to 60 with COVID-19, enrolled during active disease. In DNA, the CDR3 is TGTGCCAGCAGTTATGGTGAATTAGCGGGGGGATACCAAGAGACCCAGTACTTC. Residues: CASSYGELAGGYQETQYF.